What follows is one TCR beta chain and its context. Its target antigen remains unknown. No much larger clone exists at a distance of one base, and base qualities are not known. The germline V gene encodes CDR1 MNHEY and CDR2 SVGAGI. V is shortened by 11 bases, J by 0 bases, and the region joining them spans 8 bases. The CDR3 sequence holds 12 residues, the cysteine and phenylalanine included. CDR3 DNA is the only sequence kept; it has 36 bases, read in frame from the first base. This specimen belongs to a study of blood T cell repertoires in COVID-19 (dated by TCRdb to between 2020 and 2021). General notes on the study: The collaborator samples originated in the United States, Italy and Spain and spanned the acute and convalescent phases of COVID-19. The material from the prospective study consisted of cDNA or gDNA derived from T cells, B-cell-depleted T cells, or PBMCs. Deeply sampled blood TCRbeta repertoires from subjects exposed to, actively infected with, or recovered from COVID-19 were included in the dataset. The repertoires were released in a freely available public database meant as a resource for research on the immune response to SARS-CoV-2. The samples were drawn from two sources: the first 160 participants of the ongoing ImmuneRACE study, and over 1,000 subjects contributed by 6 global collaborators. A de-identified subject ID, COVID-19 status, age in years and sex were almost always included in the sample metadata. Where available, HLA class I and class II types were obtained from metadata supplied by the sample provider rather than from assay-based typing. Results and caveats for the whole study, not just this receptor: How much clinical and demographic metadata was included differed by source and by participant, and the metadata was provided uncurated.

Collaborating institutions collected whole blood in K2EDTA tubes following their own protocols. For TCRbeta analysis, collaborators shipped samples in one of three forms: frozen whole blood, isolated PBMCs, or DNA extracted from either of those sample types. The immunoSEQ Assay, a bias-controlled multiplex PCR, was used to amplify TCRbeta CDR3 regions from genomic DNA. Regarding the original processing steps: Within the assay, amplification of reference gene primers was used to estimate how many nucleated cells each sample contained. To quantify the absolute abundance of each unique TCRbeta CDR3 rearrangement, sequence reads were collapsed and filtered. For each sample, productive Simpson clonality was calculated as the square root of Simpson's diversity index over productive rearrangements. The table was pulled from immuneACCESS by TCRdb, which kept in-frame rearrangements only. Such tables lose some clones; where checked, under half of the loss comes from unresolved V genes, and the rest has no known cause. D and trimming come from the DNA, and the V and J calls and clone size come from that table. For this sample the table gives approximately 150,000 clones, of which roughly 87% were detected only once. 4% to 5% of the sample rests with the top ten.

This sequence originates from an older woman with active or convalescent COVID-19. The chain employs TRBV6-5 and TRBJ1-3; the D gene cannot be resolved reliably. Input material: peripheral blood. Here the CDR3 is given as CACYLSGNTIYF. The sequenced DNA: TGTGCCTGCTACCTCTCTGGAAACACCATATATTTT.